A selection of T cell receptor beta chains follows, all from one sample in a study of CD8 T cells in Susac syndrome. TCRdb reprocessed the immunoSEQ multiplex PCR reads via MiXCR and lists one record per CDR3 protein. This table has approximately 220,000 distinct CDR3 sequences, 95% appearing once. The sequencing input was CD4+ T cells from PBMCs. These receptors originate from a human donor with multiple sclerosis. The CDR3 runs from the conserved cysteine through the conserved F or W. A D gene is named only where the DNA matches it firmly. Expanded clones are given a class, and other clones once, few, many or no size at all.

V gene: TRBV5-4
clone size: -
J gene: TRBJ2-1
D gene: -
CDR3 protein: CASSPPLAGGEQFF
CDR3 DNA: TGTGCCAGCAGCCCTCCCCTAGCTGGAGGAGAGCAGTTCTTC

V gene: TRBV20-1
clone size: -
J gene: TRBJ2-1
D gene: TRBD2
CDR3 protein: CSAWTSEKYNEQFF
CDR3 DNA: TGCAGTGCTTGGACTAGCGAGAAATACAATGAGCAGTTCTTC

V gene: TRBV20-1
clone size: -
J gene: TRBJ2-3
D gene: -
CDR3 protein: CSAPKSTGRTDTQYF
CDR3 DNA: TGCAGTGCTCCCAAATCGACCGGGAGAACAGATACGCAGTATTTT

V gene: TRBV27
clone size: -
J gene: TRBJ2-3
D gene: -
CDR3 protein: CASSLRPQGNTDTQYF
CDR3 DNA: TGTGCCAGCAGTTTAAGACCGCAGGGCAACACAGATACGCAGTATTTT

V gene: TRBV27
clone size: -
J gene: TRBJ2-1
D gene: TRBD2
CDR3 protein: CASKTRAPSGGAYNEQFF
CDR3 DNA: TGTGCCAGCAAAACTCGGGCCCCTAGCGGGGGGGCCTACAATGAGCAGTTCTTC

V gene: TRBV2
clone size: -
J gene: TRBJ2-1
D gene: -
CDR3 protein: CASSRQSEQFF
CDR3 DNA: TGTGCCAGCAGTAGGCAAAGTGAGCAGTTCTTC

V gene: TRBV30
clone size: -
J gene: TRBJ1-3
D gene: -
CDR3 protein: CAWARDNGNTIYF
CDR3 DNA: TGTGCCTGGGCCCGGGACAATGGAAACACCATATATTTT

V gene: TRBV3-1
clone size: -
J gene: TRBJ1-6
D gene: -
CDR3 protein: CASSQQEAASNSPLHF
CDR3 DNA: TGTGCCAGCAGCCAACAGGAGGCGGCGAGTAATTCACCCCTCCACTTT

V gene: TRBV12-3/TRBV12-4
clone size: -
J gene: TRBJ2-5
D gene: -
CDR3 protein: CASRRTFRSETQYF
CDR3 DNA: TGTGCCAGCAGGAGAACATTTCGATCAGAGACCCAGTACTTC

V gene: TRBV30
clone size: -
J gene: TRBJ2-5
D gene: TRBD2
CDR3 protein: CAWSSGTSGETQYF
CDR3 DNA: TGTGCCTGGAGTTCCGGGACTAGCGGGGAGACCCAGTACTTC

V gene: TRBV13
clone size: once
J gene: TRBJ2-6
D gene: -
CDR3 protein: CASSLGKGDSGANVLTF
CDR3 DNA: TGTGCCAGCAGCTTAGGCAAGGGGGACTCTGGGGCCAACGTCCTGACTTTC

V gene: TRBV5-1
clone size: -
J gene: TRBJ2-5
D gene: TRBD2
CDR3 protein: CAAARTLGAGTETQYF
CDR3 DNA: TGCGCAGCAGCGAGGACCCTGGGAGCGGGGACGGAGACCCAGTACTTC